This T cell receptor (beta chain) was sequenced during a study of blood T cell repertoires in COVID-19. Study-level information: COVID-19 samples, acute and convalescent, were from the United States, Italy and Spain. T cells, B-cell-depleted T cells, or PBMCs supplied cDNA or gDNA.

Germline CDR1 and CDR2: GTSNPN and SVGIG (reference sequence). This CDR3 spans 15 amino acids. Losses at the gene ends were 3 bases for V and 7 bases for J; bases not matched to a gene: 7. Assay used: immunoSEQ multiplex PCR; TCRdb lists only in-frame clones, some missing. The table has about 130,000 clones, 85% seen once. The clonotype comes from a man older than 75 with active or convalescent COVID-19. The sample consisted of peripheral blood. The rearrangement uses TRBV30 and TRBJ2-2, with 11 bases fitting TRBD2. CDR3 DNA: TGTGCCTGGAGCATAGGACTAGCGGGTGACGGGGAGCTGTTTTTT. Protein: CAWSIGLAGDGELFF. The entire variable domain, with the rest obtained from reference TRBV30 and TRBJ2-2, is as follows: SQTIHQWPATLVQPVGSPLSLECTVEGTSNPNLYWYRQAAGRGLQLLFYSVGIGQISSEVPQNLSASRPQDRQFILSSKKLLLSDSGFYLCAWSIGLAGDGELFFGEGSRLTVL.